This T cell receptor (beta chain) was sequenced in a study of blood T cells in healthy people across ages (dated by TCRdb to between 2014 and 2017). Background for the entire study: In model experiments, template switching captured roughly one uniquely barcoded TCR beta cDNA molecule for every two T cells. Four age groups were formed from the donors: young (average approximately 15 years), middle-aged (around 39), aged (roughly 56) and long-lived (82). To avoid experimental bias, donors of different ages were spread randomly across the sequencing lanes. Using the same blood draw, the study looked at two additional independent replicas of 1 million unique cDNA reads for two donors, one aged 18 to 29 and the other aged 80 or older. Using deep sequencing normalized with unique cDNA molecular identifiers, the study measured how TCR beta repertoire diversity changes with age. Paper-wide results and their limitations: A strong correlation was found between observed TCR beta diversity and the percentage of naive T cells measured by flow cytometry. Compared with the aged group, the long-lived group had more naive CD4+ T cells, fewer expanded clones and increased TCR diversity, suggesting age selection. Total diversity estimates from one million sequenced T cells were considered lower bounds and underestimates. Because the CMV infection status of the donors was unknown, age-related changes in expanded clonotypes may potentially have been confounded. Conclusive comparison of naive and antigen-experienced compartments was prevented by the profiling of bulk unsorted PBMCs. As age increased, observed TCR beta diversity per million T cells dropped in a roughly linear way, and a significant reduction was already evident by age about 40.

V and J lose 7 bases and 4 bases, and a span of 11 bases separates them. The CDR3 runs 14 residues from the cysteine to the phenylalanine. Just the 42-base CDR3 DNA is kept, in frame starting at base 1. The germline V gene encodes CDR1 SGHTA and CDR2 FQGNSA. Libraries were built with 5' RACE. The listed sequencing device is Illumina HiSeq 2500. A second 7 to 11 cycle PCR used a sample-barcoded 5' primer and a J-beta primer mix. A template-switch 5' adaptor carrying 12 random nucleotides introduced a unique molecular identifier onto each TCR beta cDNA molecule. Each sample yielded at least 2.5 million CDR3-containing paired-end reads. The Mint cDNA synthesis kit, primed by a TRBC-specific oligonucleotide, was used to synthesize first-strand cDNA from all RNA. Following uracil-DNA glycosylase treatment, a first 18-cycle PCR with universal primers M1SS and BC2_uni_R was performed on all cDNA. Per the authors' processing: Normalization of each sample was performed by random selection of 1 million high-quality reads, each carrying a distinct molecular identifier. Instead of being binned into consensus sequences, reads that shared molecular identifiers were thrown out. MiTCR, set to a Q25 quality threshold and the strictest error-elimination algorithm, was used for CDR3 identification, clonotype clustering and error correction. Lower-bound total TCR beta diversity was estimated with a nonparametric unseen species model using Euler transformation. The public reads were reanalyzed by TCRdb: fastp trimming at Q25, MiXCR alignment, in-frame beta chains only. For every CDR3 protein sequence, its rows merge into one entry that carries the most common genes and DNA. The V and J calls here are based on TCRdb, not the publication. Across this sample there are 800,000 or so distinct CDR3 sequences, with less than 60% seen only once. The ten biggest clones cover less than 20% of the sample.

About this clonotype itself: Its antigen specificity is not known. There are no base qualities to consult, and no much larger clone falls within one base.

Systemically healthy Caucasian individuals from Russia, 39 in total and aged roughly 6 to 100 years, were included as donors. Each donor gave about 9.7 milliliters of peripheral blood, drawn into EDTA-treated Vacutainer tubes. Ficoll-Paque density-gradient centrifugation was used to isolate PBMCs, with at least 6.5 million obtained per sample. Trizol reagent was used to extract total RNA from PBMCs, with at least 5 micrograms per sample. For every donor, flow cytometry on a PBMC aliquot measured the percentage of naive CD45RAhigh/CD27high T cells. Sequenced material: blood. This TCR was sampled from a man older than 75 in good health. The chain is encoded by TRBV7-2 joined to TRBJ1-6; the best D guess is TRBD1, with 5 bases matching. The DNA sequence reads TGTGCCAGCACCCCGACAGATTATAATTCACCCCTCCACTTT. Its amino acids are CASTPTDYNSPLHF.